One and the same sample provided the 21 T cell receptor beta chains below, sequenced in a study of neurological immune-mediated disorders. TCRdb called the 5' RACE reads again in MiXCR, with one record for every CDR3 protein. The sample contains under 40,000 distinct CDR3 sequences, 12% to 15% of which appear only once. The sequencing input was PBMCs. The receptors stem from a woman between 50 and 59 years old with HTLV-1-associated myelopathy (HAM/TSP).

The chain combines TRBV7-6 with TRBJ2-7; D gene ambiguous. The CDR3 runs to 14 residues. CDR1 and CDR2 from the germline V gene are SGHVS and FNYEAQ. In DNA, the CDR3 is TGTGCCAGCAGATTAGACATGGGGTACTACGAGCAGTACGTC. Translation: CASRLDMGYYEQYV.

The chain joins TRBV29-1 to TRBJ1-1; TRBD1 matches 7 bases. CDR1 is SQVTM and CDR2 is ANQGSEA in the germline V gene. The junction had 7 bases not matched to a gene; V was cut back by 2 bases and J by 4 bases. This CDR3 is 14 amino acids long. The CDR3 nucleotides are TGCAGCGTTGAAAAGGCAGGGGGAGGCACTGAAGCTTTCTTT. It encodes CSVEKAGGGTEAFF.

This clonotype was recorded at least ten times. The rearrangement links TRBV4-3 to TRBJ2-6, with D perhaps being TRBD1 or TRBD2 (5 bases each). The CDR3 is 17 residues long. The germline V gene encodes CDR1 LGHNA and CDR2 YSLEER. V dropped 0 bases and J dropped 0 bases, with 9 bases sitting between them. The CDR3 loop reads CASSQEGTASGANVLTF. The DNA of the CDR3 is TGCGCCAGCAGCCAAGAGGGGACGGCCTCTGGGGCCAACGTCCTGACTTTC.

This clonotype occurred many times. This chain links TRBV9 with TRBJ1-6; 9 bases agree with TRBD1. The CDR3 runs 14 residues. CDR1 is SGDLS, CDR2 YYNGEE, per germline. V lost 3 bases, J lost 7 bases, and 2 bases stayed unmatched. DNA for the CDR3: TGTGCCAGCAGCGGGGGACAGGGAAATTCACCCCTCCACTTT. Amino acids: CASSGGQGNSPLHF. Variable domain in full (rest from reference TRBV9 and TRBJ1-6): DSGVTQTPKHLITATGQRVTLRCSPRSGDLSVYWYQQSLDQGLQFLIQYYNGEERAKGNILERFSAQQFPDLHSELNLSSLELGDSALYFCASSGGQGNSPLHFGNGTRLTVT.

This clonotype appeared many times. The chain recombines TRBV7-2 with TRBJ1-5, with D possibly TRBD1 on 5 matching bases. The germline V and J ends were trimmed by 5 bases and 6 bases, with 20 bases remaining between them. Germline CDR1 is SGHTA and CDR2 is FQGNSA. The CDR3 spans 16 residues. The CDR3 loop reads CASSDSPHGGIQPQHF. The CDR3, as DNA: TGTGCCAGCAGCGATAGCCCGCACGGGGGGATTCAGCCCCAGCATTTT.

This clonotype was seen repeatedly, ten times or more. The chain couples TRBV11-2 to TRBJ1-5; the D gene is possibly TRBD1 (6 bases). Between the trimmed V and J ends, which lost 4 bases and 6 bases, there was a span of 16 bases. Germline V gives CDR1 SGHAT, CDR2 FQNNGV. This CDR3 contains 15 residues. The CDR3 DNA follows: TGTGCCAGCAGCTCCCTTACAGGGAGACGTCAGCCCCAGCATTTT. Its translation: CASSSLTGRRQPQHF.

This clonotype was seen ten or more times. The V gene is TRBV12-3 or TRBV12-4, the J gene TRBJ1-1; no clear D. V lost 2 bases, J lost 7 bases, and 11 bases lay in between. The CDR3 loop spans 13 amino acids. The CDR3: CASSLKVGNEAFF. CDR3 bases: TGTGCCAGCAGTTTAAAGGTTGGAAATGAAGCTTTCTTT.

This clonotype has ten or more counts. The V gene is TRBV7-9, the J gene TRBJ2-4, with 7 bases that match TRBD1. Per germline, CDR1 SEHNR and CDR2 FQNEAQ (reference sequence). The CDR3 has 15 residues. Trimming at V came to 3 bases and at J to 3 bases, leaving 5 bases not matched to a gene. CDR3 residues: CASSFSGTVKNIQYF. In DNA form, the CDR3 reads TGTGCCAGCAGCTTTTCCGGGACAGTCAAAAACATTCAGTACTTC.

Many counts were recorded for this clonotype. The DNA for the CDR3 is TGCAGTGCTAGGAGTTTAGCGGGGGACTACAATGAGCAGTTCTTC. It codes for CSARSLAGDYNEQFF. V is TRBV20-1 and J is TRBJ2-1, with TRBD2 matching over 9 bases. This CDR3 spans 15 amino acids. Germline V gene lookup returns CDR1 DFQATT and CDR2 SNEGSKA (reference sequence). V dropped 3 bases and J dropped 3; count of bases not matched to a gene: 6.

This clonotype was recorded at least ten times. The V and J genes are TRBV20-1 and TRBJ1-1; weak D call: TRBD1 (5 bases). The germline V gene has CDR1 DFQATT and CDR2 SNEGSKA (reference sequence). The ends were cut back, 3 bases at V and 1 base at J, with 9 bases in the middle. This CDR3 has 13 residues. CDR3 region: CSASRVSNTEAFF. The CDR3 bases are TGCAGTGCTAGCAGGGTGTCGAACACTGAAGCTTTCTTT.

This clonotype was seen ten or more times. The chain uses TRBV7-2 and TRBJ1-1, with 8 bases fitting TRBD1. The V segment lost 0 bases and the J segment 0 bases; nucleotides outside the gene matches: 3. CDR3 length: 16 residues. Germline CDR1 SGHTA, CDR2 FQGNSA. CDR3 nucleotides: TGTGCCAGCAGCTTAGCAGGGACAGGATTGAACACTGAAGCTTTCTTT. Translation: CASSLAGTGLNTEAFF.

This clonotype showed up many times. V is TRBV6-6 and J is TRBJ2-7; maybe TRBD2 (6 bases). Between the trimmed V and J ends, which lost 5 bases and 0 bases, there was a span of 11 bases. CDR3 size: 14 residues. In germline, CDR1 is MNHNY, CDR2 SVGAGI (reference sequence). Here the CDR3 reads CASSIAATSYEQYF. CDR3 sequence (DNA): TGTGCCAGCAGTATAGCGGCTACCTCCTACGAGCAGTACTTC.

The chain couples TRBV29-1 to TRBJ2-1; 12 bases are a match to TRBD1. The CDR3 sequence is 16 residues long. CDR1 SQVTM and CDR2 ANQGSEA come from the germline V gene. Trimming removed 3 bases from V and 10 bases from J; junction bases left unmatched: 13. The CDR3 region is CSVEDPGQGAPREQFF. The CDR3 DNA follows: TGCAGCGTTGAGGATCCGGGACAGGGGGCTCCACGAGAGCAGTTCTTC.

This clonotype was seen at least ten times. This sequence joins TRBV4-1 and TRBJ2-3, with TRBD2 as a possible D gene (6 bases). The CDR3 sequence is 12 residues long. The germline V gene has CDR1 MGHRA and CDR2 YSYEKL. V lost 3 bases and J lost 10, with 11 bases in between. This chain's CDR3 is CASSHPLASQYF. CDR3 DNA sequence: TGCGCCAGCAGCCATCCACTAGCTTCGCAGTATTTT.

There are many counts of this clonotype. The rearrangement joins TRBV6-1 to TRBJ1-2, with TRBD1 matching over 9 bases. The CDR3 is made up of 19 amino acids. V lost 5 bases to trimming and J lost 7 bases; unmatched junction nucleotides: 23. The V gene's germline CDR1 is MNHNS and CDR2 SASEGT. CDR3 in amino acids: CASSSYPGTGSHVAVGYTF. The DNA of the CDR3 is TGTGCCAGCAGTTCATACCCCGGGACAGGGAGTCATGTGGCAGTTGGCTACACCTTC.

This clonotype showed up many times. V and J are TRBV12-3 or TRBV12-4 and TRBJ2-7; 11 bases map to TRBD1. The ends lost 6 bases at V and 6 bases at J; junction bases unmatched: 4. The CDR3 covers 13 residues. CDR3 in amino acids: CASSWTGGIEQYF. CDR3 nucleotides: TGTGCCAGCAGCTGGACAGGGGGCATCGAGCAGTACTTC.

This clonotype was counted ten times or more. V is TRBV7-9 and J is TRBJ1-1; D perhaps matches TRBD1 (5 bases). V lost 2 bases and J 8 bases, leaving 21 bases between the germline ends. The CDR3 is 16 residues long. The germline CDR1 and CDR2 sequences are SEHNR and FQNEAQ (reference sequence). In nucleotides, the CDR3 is TGTGCCAGCAGCTTATTTATTGGGACCACGGTCCTGGAAGCTTTCTTT. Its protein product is CASSLFIGTTVLEAFF. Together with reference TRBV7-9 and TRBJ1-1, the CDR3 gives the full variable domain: DTGVSQNPRHKITKRGQNVTFRCDPISEHNRLYWYRQTLGQGPEFLTYFQNEAQLEKSRLLSDRFSAERPKGSFSTLEIQRTEQGDSAMYLCASSLFIGTTVLEAFFGQGTRLTVV.

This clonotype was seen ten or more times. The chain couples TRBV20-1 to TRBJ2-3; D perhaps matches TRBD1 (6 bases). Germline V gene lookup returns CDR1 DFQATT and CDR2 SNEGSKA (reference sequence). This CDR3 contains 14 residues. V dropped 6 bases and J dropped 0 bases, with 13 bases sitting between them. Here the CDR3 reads CSAPRQVSTDTQYF. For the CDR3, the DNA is TGCAGTGCCCCTCGACAGGTTAGCACAGATACGCAGTATTTT.

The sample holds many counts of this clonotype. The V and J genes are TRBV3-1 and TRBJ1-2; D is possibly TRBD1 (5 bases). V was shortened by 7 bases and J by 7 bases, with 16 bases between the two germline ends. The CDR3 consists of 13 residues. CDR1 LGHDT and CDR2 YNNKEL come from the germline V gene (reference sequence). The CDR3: CASNLLGAAGYTF. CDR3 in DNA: TGTGCCAGCAATCTCCTTGGGGCCGCTGGCTACACCTTC.

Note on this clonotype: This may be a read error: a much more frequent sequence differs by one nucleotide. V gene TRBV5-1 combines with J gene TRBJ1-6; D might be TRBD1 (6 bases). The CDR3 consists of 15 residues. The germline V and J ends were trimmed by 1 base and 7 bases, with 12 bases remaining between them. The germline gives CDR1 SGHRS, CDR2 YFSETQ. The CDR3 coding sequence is TGCGCCAGCAGCTTGTCGGCCAGGGGAAATTCACCCCTCCACTTT. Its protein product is CASSLSARGNSPLHF.

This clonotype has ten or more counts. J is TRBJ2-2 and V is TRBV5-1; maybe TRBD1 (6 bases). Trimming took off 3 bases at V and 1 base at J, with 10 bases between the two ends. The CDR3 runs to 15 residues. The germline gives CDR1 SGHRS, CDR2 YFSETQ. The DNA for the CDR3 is TGCGCCAGCAGCTGGACAGAGATGAACACCGGGGAGCTGTTTTTT. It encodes CASSWTEMNTGELFF.